Listed here are 16 T cell receptor beta chains from one sample, sequenced in a study of blood T cell repertoires in COVID-19. The data were produced by immunoSEQ multiplex PCR, yet TCRdb's version contains in-frame clones alone and is incomplete. The sample has 45,000 to 65,000 clones, roughly four fifths seen once. Sequencing input: peripheral blood. The receptors derive from a woman aged 55-75 years with acute or convalescent COVID-19.

The chain carries TRBV28 and TRBJ1-5; 8 positions agree with TRBD1. Germline V gives CDR1 MDHEN, CDR2 SYDVKM. The CDR3 loop spans 17 amino acids. The V segment lost 5 bases and the J segment 5 bases; nucleotides outside the gene matches: 14. CDR3 loop: CASSRRDRILLDQPQHF. CDR3 DNA: TGTGCCAGCAGTCGACGGGACAGGATCCTTCTCGATCAGCCCCAGCATTTT.

This chain links TRBV4-1 with TRBJ2-3; TRBD2 matches at 14 bases. Germline V gives CDR1 MGHRA, CDR2 YSYEKL. This CDR3 contains 18 residues. Losses at the gene ends were 0 bases for V and 5 bases for J; bases not matched to a gene: 7. CDR3 sequence reads: CASSQDLGLAGGQDTQYF. The CDR3 DNA follows: TGCGCCAGCAGCCAAGATCTCGGACTAGCGGGGGGTCAAGATACGCAGTATTTT.

The rearrangement joins TRBV18 to TRBJ1-5; 9 nucleotides align to TRBD1. Germline CDR1 reads KGHSH; CDR2 reads LQKENI. Germline trimming cut 2 bases from V and 0 bases from J; bases unmatched to any gene: 2. This CDR3 has 16 amino acids. CDR3 sequence: CASSPGQGNSNQPQHF. The CDR3 region has the DNA TGTGCCAGCTCACCAGGACAGGGGAATAGCAATCAGCCCCAGCATTTT.

The genes are TRBV19 and TRBJ2-7, with D possibly TRBD1 on 6 matching bases. Trimming took off 3 bases at V and 0 bases at J, with 6 bases between the two ends. The length of the CDR3 is 13 residues. Per germline, CDR1 LNHDA and CDR2 SQIVND (reference sequence). CDR3 sequence reads: CASSMDSSYEQYF. The DNA of the CDR3 is TGTGCCAGTAGTATGGACAGCTCCTACGAGCAGTACTTC.

This clone showed up just a few times. The chain is built from TRBV14 and TRBJ1-6, with a tentative D call TRBD1 (6 bases). Deletions cut 4 bases from V and 7 bases from J, with 14 bases between. The germline V gene has CDR1 SGHDN and CDR2 FVKESK. This CDR3 is built from 15 residues. The DNA for the CDR3 is TGTGCCAGCAGCCTTAGGCACACAGGGAATTCACCCCTCCACTTT. Amino acid sequence: CASSLRHTGNSPLHF.

V and J are TRBV19 and TRBJ2-5, with D perhaps matching TRBD2 (6 bases). Germline CDR1 reads LNHDA; CDR2 reads SQIVND (reference sequence). This CDR3 is built from 14 residues. The V gene lost 0 bases and the J gene lost 4 bases, with 9 bases spanning the gap. The CDR3 sequence is CASSIDRGSETQYF. CDR3 sequence (DNA): TGTGCCAGTAGTATAGATCGGGGGTCAGAGACCCAGTACTTC. Combining the CDR3 with reference TRBV19 and TRBJ2-5 gives the whole variable domain DGGITQSPKYLFRKEGQNVTLSCEQNLNHDAMYWYRQDPGQGLRLIYYSQIVNDFQKGDIAEGYSVSREKKESFPLTVTSAQKNPTAFYLCASSIDRGSETQYFGPGTRLLVL.

In the case of this clone: A junction end diverges from the germline sequence, so it may reflect a read error. The rearrangement uses TRBV7-7 and TRBJ2-7; 11 nucleotides align to TRBD2. This CDR3 spans 14 amino acids. The V gene's germline CDR1 is SSHAT and CDR2 FNYEAQ (reference sequence). Written as DNA, the CDR3 is TGTGCTAGCAATCTAGCGGGGGGCAGGGACGAGCAGTACTTC. Residues: CASNLAGGRDEQYF.

This sequence joins TRBV18 and TRBJ1-3; a weak D match, TRBD1 (5 bases). CDR1 is KGHSH and CDR2 is LQKENI in the germline V gene. Deletions cut 3 bases from V and 4 bases from J, with 13 bases between. The CDR3 totals 15 residues. The CDR3 nucleotides are TGTGCCAGCTCACCTGCGGGGCTAAGGGGAAACACCATATATTTT. Protein: CASSPAGLRGNTIYF.

The V and J genes are TRBV12-3 or TRBV12-4 and TRBJ1-2; 9 bases match TRBD1. The V gene end was trimmed by 8 bases and the J gene end by 8 bases; junction bases not matched to a gene: 6. The CDR3 covers 12 residues. This CDR3 is CASSTGGRGYTF. CDR3 bases: TGTGCCAGCTCTACAGGGGGCCGGGGCTACACCTTC.

This clone was recorded only once. The J gene is TRBJ2-7, the V gene TRBV19, with D perhaps matching TRBD1 (6 bases). This CDR3 has 15 amino acids. Trimming shortened V by 1 base and J by 2 bases, and 12 bases separated the two germline ends. CDR1 is LNHDA, CDR2 SQIVND, per germline (reference sequence). The CDR3 spells CASSIARDTTYEQYF. The CDR3 bases are TGTGCCAGTAGTATAGCAAGGGACACAACCTACGAGCAGTACTTC.

The chain is built from TRBV6-4 and TRBJ2-1; D might be TRBD2 (6 bases). V shed 3 bases and J shed 9 bases, with 18 bases lying between them. The CDR3 is 15 amino acids. Looked up from germline, CDR1 is MRHNA and CDR2 is SNTAGT. The CDR3 sequence is CASSDASGTRGEQFF. In nucleotides, the CDR3 is TGTGCCAGCAGTGATGCCTCCGGGACTCGGGGTGAGCAGTTCTTC.

The chain's CDR3 is CSASRGQGSPLHF. The CDR3, as DNA: TGCAGTGCTAGTCGGGGACAGGGTTCACCCCTCCACTTT. The chain employs TRBV20-1 and TRBJ1-6; TRBD1 aligns across 9 bases. The CDR3 length is 13 residues. Germline loops: CDR1 DFQATT, CDR2 SNEGSKA (reference sequence). V shed 3 bases, J shed 9 bases, and the junction held 3 bases outside the gene matches.

This chain links TRBV7-9 with TRBJ2-5; D perhaps matches TRBD1 (6 bases). The CDR3 runs to 14 residues. Trimming stripped 3 bases from V and 5 bases from J, with 13 bases between. Germline-derived CDR1 and CDR2 are SEHNR and FQNEAQ (reference sequence). CDR3 coding DNA: TGTGCCAGCAGCTTTAGCAACAGGGTCGAGACCCAGTACTTC. Translated, it gives CASSFSNRVETQYF.

This chain links TRBV28 with TRBJ2-1; a possible D gene is TRBD2 (6 bases). CDR1 and CDR2 from the germline V gene are MDHEN and SYDVKM. Trimming took off 8 bases at V and 10 bases at J, with 12 bases between the two ends. This CDR3 is built from 11 residues. In DNA form, the CDR3 reads TGTGCCAGCGGGGGGATTGGCGAGCAGTTCTTC. Amino acids: CASGGIGEQFF.

The chain has TRBV15 and TRBJ2-1; D is uncertain. Germline CDR1 LNHNV, CDR2 YYDKDF (reference sequence). The ends were cut back, 0 bases at V and 0 bases at J, with 12 bases in the middle. The CDR3 is 17 residues long. The CDR3 loop is CATSRDSATPSYNEQFF. CDR3 nucleotide sequence: TGTGCCACCAGCAGAGATTCTGCTACCCCCTCCTACAATGAGCAGTTCTTC.

This CDR3 reads CASSKGQLILNEQFF. The CDR3 DNA sequence: TGTGCCAGCAGTAAGGGACAGCTAATACTCAATGAGCAGTTCTTC. V is TRBV2 and J is TRBJ2-1; TRBD1 matches 7 bases. The CDR3 extends over 15 amino acids. The trim removed 5 bases at V and 6 bases at J, leaving 10 bases unmatched. Germline assignment: CDR1 SNHLY and CDR2 FYNNEI.